This T cell receptor beta chain comes out of a study of OX40 agonist ivuxolimab in advanced cancers. Study details: Ivuxolimab, an antibody that agonizes OX40 (CD134), was administered to the patients. A partial response was reached by three patients: one with hepatocellular carcinoma and two with cutaneous melanoma.

Broader study findings: At doses 0.1 to 3.0 mg/kg, CD4+ and CD8+ clones expanded. Partial responders treated at 0.1-3.0 mg/kg exhibited clonal expansion among the lowest measured.

Regarding this clone: Its matching antigen is unknown.

The CDR3 is made up of 15 amino acids. The germline gives CDR1 SGHDT, CDR2 YYEEEE. V lost 3 bases and J lost 1; bases outside the gene matches: 5. Assay used: immunoSEQ multiplex PCR; TCRdb lists only in-frame clones, some missing. The table includes about 40,000 clones, about 85% detected once. V is TRBV5-6 and J is TRBJ1-2, with TRBD1 matching over 8 bases. This TCR was sampled from an adult with an advanced solid tumor such as melanoma, head and neck, liver or kidney cancer. Source: CD4+ or CD8+ T cells sorted from blood, taken in a trial of the OX40 agonist ivuxolimab. CDR3 protein: CASSSDRVFNYGYTF. CDR3 nucleotides: TGTGCCAGCAGCTCGGACAGGGTATTTAACTATGGCTACACCTTC.